This TCR beta chain was identified in a study of spatial heterogeneity in lung cancer. Study summary: There were roughly 78 donors, all of them untreated patients with early-stage non-small cell lung cancer.

In this sample, this clonotype turned up a few times. Sample time point: blood at routine non-recurrence follow-up after resection. V dropped 3 bases and J dropped 2 bases, with 12 bases sitting between them. Germline CDR1 reads MDHEN; CDR2 reads SYDVKM. CDR3 length: 15 amino acids. TCRdb independently ran MiXCR on the 5' RACE reads; one entry per CDR3 protein. The sample has roughly 29,000 distinct CDR3 sequences, less than 6.5% seen once. The sequence was collected from a female donor with early-stage non-small cell lung cancer. This material consisted of PBMCs, taken at follow-up. The V gene is TRBV28, the J gene TRBJ2-3; D remains unclear. The CDR3 sequence: CASSFALSSTDTQYF. Written as DNA, the CDR3 is TGTGCCAGCAGTTTCGCCCTTAGCTCCACAGATACGCAGTATTTT.